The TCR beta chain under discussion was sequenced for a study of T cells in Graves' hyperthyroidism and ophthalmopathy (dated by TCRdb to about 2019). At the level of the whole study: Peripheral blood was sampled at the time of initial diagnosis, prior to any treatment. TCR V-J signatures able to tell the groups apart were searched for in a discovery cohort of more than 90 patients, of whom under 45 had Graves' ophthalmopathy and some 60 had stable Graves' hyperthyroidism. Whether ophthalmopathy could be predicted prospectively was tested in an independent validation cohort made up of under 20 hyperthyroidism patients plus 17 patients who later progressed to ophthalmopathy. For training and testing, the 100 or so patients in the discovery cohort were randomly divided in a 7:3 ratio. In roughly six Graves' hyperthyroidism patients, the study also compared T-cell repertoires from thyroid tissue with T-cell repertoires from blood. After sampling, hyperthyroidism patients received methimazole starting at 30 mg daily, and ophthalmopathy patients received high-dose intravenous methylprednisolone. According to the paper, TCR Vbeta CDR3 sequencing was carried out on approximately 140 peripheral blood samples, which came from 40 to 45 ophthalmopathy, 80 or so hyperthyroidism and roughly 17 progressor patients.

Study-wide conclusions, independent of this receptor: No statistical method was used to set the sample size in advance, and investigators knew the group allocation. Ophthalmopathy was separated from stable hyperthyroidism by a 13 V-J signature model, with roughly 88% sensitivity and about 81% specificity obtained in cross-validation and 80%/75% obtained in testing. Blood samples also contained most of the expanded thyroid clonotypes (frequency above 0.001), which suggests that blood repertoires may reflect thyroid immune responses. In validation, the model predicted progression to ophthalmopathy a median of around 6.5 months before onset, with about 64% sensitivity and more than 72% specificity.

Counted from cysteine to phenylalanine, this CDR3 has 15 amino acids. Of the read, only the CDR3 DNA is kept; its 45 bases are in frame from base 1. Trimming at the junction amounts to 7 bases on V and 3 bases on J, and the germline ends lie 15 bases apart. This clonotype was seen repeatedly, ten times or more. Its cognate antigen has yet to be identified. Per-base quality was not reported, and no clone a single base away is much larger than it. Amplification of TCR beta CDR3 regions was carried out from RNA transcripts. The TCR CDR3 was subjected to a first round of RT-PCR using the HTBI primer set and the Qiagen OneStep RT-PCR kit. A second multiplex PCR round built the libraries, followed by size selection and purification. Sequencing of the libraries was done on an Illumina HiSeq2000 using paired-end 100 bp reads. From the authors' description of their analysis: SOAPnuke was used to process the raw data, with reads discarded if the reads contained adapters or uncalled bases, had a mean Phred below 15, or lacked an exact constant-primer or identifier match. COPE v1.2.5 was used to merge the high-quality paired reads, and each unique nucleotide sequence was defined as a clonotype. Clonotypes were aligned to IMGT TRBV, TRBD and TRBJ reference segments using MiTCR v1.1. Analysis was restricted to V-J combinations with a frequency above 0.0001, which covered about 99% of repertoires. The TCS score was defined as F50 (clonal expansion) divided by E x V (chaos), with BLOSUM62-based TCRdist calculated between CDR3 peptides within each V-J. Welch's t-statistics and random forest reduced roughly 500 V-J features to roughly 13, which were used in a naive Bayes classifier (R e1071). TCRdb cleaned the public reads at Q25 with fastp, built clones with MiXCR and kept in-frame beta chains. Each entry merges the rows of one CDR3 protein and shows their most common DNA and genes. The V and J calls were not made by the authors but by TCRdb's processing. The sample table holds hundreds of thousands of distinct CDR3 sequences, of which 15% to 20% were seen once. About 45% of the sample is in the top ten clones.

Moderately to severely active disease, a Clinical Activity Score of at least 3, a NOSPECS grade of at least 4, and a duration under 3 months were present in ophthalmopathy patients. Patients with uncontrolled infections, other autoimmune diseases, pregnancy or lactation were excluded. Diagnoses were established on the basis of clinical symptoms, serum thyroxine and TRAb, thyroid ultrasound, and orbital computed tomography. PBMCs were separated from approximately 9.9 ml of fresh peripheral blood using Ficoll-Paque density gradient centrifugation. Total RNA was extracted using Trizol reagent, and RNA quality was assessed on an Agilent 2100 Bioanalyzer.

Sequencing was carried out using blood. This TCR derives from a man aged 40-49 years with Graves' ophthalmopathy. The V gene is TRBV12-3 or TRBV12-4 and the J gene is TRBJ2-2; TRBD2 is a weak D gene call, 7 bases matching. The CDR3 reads CASNWGGLYTGELFF. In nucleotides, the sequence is TGTGCCAGCAACTGGGGGGGGCTATACACCGGGGAGCTGTTTTTT.